This TCR beta chain was profiled in a study of T cell repertoires in cytomegalovirus infection. Study overall: Both a matching HLA type and CMV infection were indicated by public TCR beta signatures.

TCRdb itself ran the reads through MiXCR, one entry per CDR3 protein. The profile shows a few hundred thousand distinct CDR3 sequences, about a sixth of them singletons. The table lists this clonotype with a few counts. The CDR3 is 17 residues long. Germline V gene lookup returns CDR1 SQVTM and CDR2 ANQGSEA. V dropped 8 bases and J dropped 2; count of bases not matched to a gene: 18. Specimen: CD8+ T cells from PBMCs. This chain uses TRBV29-1 with TRBJ2-3, with TRBD2 matching 8 bases. The source of this sequence is a human donor in good health (CMV status not recorded). Some clones in this sample may be carry-over from other donors' samples. CDR3: CSFRRSGEPEITDTQYF. The CDR3, as DNA: TGCAGCTTCAGGCGTAGCGGGGAGCCAGAAATCACAGATACGCAGTATTTT.